One T cell receptor (beta chain) is described in this entry. What it binds is not known. Method: immunoSEQ multiplex PCR; TCRdb's copy keeps in-frame clones and lacks some. The sample shows 180,000 or so clones, approximately 88% of them seen only once. This entry belongs to a study of Ad26.COV2.S vaccination and SARS-CoV-2 variants. With 4 bases removed from V and 3 bases from J, the gap between germline ends came to 11 bases. CDR1 and CDR2 from the germline V gene are SGHNT and YYREEE (reference sequence). The CDR3 runs 14 residues. Points from the study as a whole: Vaccinees and placebo recipients showed similar non-spike TCR breadth. Reports say spike-specific CD8+ and CD4+ T cell responses covered substantial breadth after vaccination. Vaccinees showed greater spike-specific TCR breadth than placebo recipients. Analyses that measured TCR breadth and depth may have underestimated total T cell responses.

The TCR sequence derives from a human donor who had recovered from COVID-19. The specimen comprised peripheral blood, sampled after recovery from COVID-19. The chain has TRBV5-4 and TRBJ1-5, with D hard to call. The CDR3 protein is CASSLEGNNQPQHF. Here the CDR3 DNA reads TGTGCCAGCAGCCTTGAGGGAAACAATCAGCCCCAGCATTTT.